This TCR beta chain comes out of a study of CD8 T cells in ankylosing spondylitis. This clonotype was observed many times. From the 5' RACE reads, TCRdb called clonotypes with MiXCR, one entry per CDR3 protein. The table includes 150,000 to 200,000 distinct CDR3 sequences, under 35% detected once. Germline lookup yields CDR1 SNHLY and CDR2 FYNNEI. The ends were cut back, 3 bases at V and 4 bases at J, with 10 bases in the middle. The CDR3 is 13 amino acids. Sample: synovial fluid, either unsorted or a sorted T cell fraction (not recorded which). The TCR was taken from a male donor with ankylosing spondylitis. J is TRBJ2-7 and V is TRBV2; D tentatively fits TRBD1 or TRBD2 (5 bases each). The CDR3: CASSDRGGYEQYF. The CDR3 nucleotides read TGTGCCAGCAGTGACCGGGGCGGATACGAGCAGTACTTC.